What follows are 12 T cell receptor beta chains derived from one specimen sequenced in a study of T cells in Graves' hyperthyroidism and ophthalmopathy. The TCR beta CDR3 regions underwent amplification using RNA transcripts as the source. Using the HTBI primer set, a first-round RT-PCR was run on the TCR CDR3. In TCRdb, the multiplex PCR reads were re-called with MiXCR into one record per CDR3 protein. This table holds about 620,000 distinct CDR3 sequences, around 15% found once. The sample taken for sequencing was blood. The receptors here all came from a woman aged 25 to 45 with Graves' hyperthyroidism.

CDR3 loop: CAWSVGLGKNIQYF. The CDR3 DNA reads as TGTGCCTGGAGTGTGGGGCTTGGCAAAAACATTCAGTACTTC. The chain carries TRBV30 and TRBJ2-4; D possibly corresponds to TRBD1 (5 bases). The CDR3 sequence is 14 residues long. Trimming took 0 bases from V and 3 from J, leaving 9 bases between them. Germline V gene data show CDR1 as GTSNPN and CDR2 as SVGIG (reference sequence).

This sequence joins TRBV9 and TRBJ1-3; D ambiguous. Germline CDR1 SGDLS, CDR2 YYNGEE. The CDR3 runs 14 residues. Trimming removed 3 bases at V and 2 bases at J, with 9 bases between. This CDR3 is CASSDSAAGNTIYF. The CDR3 DNA reads as TGTGCCAGCAGCGACTCTGCAGCTGGAAACACCATATATTTT.

The V gene is TRBV28, the J gene TRBJ2-2, with D possibly matching TRBD2 (6 bases). The germline V and J ends were trimmed by 4 bases and 3 bases, with 15 bases remaining between them. CDR3 length equals 16 residues. The germline CDR1 and CDR2 sequences are MDHEN and SYDVKM. DNA for the CDR3: TGTGCCAGCAGTTCAGCGGACTACGCAGACACCGGGGAGCTGTTTTTT. Encoded protein: CASSSADYADTGELFF. Full variable domain (missing parts from reference TRBV28 and TRBJ2-2): DVKVTQSSRYLVKRTGEKVFLECVQDMDHENMFWYRQDPGLGLRLIYFSYDVKMKEKGDIPEGYSVSREKKERFSLILESASTNQTSMYLCASSSADYADTGELFFGEGSRLTVL.

This chain joins TRBV9 and TRBJ2-7; D gene ambiguous. Trimming stripped 0 bases from V and 3 bases from J, with 10 bases between. Germline loops: CDR1 SGDLS, CDR2 YYNGEE. The CDR3 extends over 14 amino acids. CDR3 coding DNA: TGTGCCAGCAGCGTAGACCAGGTTCACTACGAGCAGTACTTC. Amino acids: CASSVDQVHYEQYF.

This clonotype was recorded a few times. The genes are TRBV10-3 and TRBJ2-3; TRBD2 matches 9 bases. This CDR3 comprises 17 residues. Unmatched junction bases numbered 8, after V lost 4 bases and J lost 0 bases. Looked up from germline, CDR1 is ENHRY and CDR2 is SYGVKD. CDR3 DNA sequence: TGTGCCATCAGTGGGGCACTAGCGGGCTCTAGCACAGATACGCAGTATTTT. Translating it yields CAISGALAGSSTDTQYF.

There are many counts of this clonotype. The chain has TRBV11-2 and TRBJ1-4; perhaps TRBD1 as D (5 bases). Germline CDR1 reads SGHAT; CDR2 reads FQNNGV. CDR3 length equals 14 residues. V gave up 3 bases and J gave up 7 bases, with 12 bases separating them. CDR3 DNA sequence: TGTGCCAGCAGCTTCGGCCTCGGGGGTGAAAAACTGTTTTTT. It is translated as CASSFGLGGEKLFF.

This clonotype showed up just once. The chain is built from TRBV5-1 and TRBJ2-7; perhaps TRBD1 as D (6 bases). With 1 base removed from V and 0 bases from J, the gap between germline ends came to 11 bases. CDR3 size: 15 residues. Germline V gene data show CDR1 as SGHRS and CDR2 as YFSETQ. The CDR3 bases are TGCGCCAGCAGCTTGAAGTCGACAGGCTCCTACGAGCAGTACTTC. This gives the protein CASSLKSTGSYEQYF.

Points on this clonotype: One base away lies a much larger clone, so this may be a sequencing read error. CDR3 DNA sequence: TGTGCCGGCAGACCCGGGACGGTACAAGAGACCCAGTACTTC. The encoded protein is CAGRPGTVQETQYF. The rearrangement joins TRBV6-1 to TRBJ2-5; either TRBD1 or TRBD2 may supply D (5 bases each). Germline loops: CDR1 MNHNS, CDR2 SASEGT. The CDR3 extends over 14 amino acids.

This chain connects TRBV6-1 to TRBJ1-2, with D hard to call. Trimming removed 5 bases at V and 8 bases at J, with 21 bases between. The length of the CDR3 is 15 residues. Germline assignment: CDR1 MNHNS and CDR2 SASEGT. As DNA, the CDR3 is TGTGCCAGCAGTCCGCCGGGCCGGAGGACGGGGGGCTACACCTTC. Protein product: CASSPPGRRTGGYTF.

This clonotype has a handful of counts. The V gene is TRBV5-1, the J gene TRBJ2-5; 8 bases map to TRBD1. The CDR3 loop spans 14 amino acids. CDR1 and CDR2 (germline): SGHRS, YFSETQ. The V segment lost 4 bases and the J segment 4 bases; nucleotides outside the gene matches: 6. CDR3 sequence (DNA): TGCGCCAGCAGCGACGGACAGGGTCTAGAGACCCAGTACTTC. It encodes CASSDGQGLETQYF.

This chain links TRBV13 with TRBJ2-1; 8 bases are shared with TRBD1. The CDR3 is made up of 18 amino acids. Germline CDR1 reads PRHDT; CDR2 reads FYEKMQ (reference sequence). Unmatched junction bases numbered 13, after V lost 6 bases and J lost 0 bases. Here the CDR3 DNA reads TGTGCCAGCAGGGGCGGACAGGGAACTTGGAGCTCCTACAATGAGCAGTTCTTC. Translation: CASRGGQGTWSSYNEQFF.

This clonotype has just one count. The rearrangement joins TRBV6-2 or TRBV6-3 to TRBJ1-5; 7 bases are shared with TRBD1. CDR1 and CDR2 from the germline V gene are MNHEY and SVGEGT. The CDR3 extends over 17 amino acids. Trimming at V came to 6 bases and at J to 5 bases, leaving 16 bases not matched to a gene. CDR3 nucleotides: TGTGCCAGCAGCACCCATAGACCGGGACAGCGTCATCAGCCCCAGCATTTT. As protein: CASSTHRPGQRHQPQHF.